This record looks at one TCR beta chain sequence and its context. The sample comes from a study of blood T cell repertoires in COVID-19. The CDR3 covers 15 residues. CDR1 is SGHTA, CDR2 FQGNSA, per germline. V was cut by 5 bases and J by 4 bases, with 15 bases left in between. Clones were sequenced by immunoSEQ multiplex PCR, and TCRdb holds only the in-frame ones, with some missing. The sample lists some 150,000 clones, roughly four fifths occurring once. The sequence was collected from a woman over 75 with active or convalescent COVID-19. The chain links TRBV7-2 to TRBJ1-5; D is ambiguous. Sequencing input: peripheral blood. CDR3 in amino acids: CASSVGLERNQPQHF. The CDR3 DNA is TGTGCCAGCAGCGTCGGGTTGGAGAGAAATCAGCCCCAGCATTTT.